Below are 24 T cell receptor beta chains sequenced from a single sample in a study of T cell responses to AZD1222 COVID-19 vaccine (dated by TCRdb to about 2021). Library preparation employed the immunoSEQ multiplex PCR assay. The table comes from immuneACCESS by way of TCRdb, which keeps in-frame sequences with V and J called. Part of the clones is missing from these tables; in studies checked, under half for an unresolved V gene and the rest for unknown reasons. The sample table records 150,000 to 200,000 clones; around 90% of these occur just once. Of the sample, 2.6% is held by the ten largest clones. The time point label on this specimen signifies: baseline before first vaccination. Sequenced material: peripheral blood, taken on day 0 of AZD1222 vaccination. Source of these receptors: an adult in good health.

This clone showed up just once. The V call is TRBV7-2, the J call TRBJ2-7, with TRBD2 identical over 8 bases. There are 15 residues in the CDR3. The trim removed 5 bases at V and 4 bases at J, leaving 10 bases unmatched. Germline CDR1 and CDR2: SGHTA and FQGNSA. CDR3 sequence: CASSTAGTSAYEQYF. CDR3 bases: TGTGCCAGCAGCACTGCGGGGACTAGTGCGTACGAGCAGTACTTC.

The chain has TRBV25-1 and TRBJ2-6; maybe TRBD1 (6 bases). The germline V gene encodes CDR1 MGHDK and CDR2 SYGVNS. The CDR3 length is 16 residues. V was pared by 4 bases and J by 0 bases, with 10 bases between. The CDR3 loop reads CASSARGSSGANVLTF. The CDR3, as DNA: TGTGCCAGCAGTGCCAGGGGAAGCTCTGGGGCCAACGTCCTGACTTTC.

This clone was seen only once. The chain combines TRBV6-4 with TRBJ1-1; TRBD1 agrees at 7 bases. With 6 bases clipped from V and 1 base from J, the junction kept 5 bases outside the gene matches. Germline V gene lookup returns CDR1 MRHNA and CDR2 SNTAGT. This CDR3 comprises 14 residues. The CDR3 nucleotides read TGTGCCAGCAGCCGGGACAGTTGGAACACTGAAGCTTTCTTT. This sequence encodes CASSRDSWNTEAFF.

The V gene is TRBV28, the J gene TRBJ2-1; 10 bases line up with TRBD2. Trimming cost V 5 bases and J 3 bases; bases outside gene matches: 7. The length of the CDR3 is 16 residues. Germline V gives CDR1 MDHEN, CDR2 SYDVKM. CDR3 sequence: CASSVSLAGDYNEQFF. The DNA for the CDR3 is TGTGCCAGCAGTGTTTCCCTAGCGGGGGACTACAATGAGCAGTTCTTC.

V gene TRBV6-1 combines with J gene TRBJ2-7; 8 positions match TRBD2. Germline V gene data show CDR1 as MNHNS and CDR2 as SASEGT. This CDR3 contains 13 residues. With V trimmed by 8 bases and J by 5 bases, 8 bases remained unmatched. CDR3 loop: CASGRLASHEQYF. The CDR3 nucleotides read TGTGCCAGCGGCAGACTAGCGAGCCACGAGCAGTACTTC.

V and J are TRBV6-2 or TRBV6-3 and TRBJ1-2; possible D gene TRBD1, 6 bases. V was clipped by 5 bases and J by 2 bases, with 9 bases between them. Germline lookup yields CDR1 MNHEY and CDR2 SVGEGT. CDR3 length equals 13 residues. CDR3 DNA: TGTGCCAGCAGTAACGGACAGAACTATGGCTACACCTTC. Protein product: CASSNGQNYGYTF.

This CDR3 is CASIRTGGTEAFF. The DNA for the CDR3 is TGTGCCAGCATTCGTACAGGGGGCACTGAAGCTTTCTTT. This chain connects TRBV2 to TRBJ1-1; TRBD1 matches at 8 bases. This CDR3 comprises 13 residues. The V gene's germline CDR1 is SNHLY and CDR2 FYNNEI. Trimming at V came to 7 bases and at J to 4 bases, leaving 5 bases not matched to a gene.

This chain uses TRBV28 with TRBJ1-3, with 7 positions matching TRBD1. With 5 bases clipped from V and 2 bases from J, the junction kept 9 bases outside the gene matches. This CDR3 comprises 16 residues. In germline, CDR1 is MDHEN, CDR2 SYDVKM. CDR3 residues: CASSRLDRTAGNTIYF. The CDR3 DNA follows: TGTGCCAGCAGTCGCCTGGACAGGACGGCTGGAAACACCATATATTTT.

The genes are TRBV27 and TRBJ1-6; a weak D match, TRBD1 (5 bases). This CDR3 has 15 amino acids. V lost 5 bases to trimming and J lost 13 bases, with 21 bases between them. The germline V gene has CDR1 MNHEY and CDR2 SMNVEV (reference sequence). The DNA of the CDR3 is TGTGCCAGCAGTAGGACCGGAGGGGTCTATGAGCCCCTCCACTTT. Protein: CASSRTGGVYEPLHF.

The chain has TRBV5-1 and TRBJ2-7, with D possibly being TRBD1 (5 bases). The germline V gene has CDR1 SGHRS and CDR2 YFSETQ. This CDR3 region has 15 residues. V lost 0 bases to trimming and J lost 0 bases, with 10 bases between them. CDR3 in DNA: TGCGCCAGCAGCTTGGGCAGGGTACACTCCTACGAGCAGTACTTC. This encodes CASSLGRVHSYEQYF.

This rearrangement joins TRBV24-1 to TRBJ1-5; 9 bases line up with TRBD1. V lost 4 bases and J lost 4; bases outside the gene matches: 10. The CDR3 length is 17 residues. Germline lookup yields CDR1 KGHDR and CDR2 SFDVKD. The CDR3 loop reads CATSDSGTGQGNQPQHF. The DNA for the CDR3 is TGTGCCACCAGTGACTCCGGGACAGGGCAAGGTAATCAGCCCCAGCATTTT.

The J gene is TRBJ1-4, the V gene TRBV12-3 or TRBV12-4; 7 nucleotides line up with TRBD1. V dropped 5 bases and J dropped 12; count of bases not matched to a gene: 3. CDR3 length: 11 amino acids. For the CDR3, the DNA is TGTGCCAGCAGTCTCGGACAGGAACTGTTTTTT. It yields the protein CASSLGQELFF.

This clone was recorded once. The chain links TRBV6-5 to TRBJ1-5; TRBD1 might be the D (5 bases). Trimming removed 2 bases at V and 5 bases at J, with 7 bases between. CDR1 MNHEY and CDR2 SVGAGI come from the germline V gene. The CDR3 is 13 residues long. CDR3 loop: CASSYKGHQPQHF. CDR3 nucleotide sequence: TGTGCCAGCAGTTACAAGGGGCATCAGCCCCAGCATTTT.

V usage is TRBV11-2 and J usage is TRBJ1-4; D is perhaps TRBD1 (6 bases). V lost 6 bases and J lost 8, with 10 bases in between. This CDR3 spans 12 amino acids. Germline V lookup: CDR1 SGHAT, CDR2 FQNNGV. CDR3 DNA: TGTGCCAGCAGGGGGGCTGGCGAAAAACTGTTTTTT. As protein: CASRGAGEKLFF.

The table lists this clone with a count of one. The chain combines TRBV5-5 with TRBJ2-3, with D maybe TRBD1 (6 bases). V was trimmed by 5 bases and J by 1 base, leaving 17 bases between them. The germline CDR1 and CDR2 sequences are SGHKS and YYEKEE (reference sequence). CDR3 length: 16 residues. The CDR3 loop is CASRSGPGAGTDTQYF. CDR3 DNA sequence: TGTGCCAGCAGGTCCGGTCCAGGGGCTGGCACAGATACGCAGTATTTT.

DNA of the CDR3: TGTGCCAGTAGTATACATCCGGGAGGGGGAAGCTCTGGGGCCAACGTCCTGACTTTC. It is translated as CASSIHPGGGSSGANVLTF. The chain recombines TRBV19 with TRBJ2-6; 8 bases fit TRBD2. CDR3 length: 19 amino acids. The V segment lost 2 bases and the J segment 0 bases; nucleotides outside the gene matches: 9. Germline CDR1 LNHDA, CDR2 SQIVND (reference sequence).

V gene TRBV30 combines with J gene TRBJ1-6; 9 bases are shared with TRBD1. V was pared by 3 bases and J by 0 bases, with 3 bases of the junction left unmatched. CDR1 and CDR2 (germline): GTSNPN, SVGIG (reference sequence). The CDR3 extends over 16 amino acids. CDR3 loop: CAWRGTGSSYNSPLHF. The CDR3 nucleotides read TGTGCCTGGAGGGGGACAGGGAGCTCCTATAATTCACCCCTCCACTTT.

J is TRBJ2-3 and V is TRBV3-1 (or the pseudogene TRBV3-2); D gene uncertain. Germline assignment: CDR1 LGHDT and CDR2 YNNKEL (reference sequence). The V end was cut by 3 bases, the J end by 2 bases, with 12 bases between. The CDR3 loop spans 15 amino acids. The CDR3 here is CASSHEGRLTDTQYF. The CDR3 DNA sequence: TGTGCCAGCAGCCATGAAGGAAGACTCACAGATACGCAGTATTTT.

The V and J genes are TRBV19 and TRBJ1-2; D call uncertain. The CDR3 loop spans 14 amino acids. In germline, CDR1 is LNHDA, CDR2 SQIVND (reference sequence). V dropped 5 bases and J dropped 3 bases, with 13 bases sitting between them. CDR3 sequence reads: CASSSRTGDYGYTF. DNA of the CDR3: TGTGCCAGTAGTTCAAGGACCGGCGACTATGGCTACACCTTC. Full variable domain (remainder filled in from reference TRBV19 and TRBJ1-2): DGGITQSPKYLFRKEGQNVTLSCEQNLNHDAMYWYRQDPGQGLRLIYYSQIVNDFQKGDIAEGYSVSREKKESFPLTVTSAQKNPTAFYLCASSSRTGDYGYTFGSGTRLTVV.

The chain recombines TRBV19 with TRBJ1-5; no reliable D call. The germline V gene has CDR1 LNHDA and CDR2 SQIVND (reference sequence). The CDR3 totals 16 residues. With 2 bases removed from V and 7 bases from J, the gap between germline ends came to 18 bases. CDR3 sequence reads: CASSITFGTAAQPQHF. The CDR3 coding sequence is TGTGCCAGTAGTATAACGTTCGGCACAGCGGCGCAGCCCCAGCATTTT.

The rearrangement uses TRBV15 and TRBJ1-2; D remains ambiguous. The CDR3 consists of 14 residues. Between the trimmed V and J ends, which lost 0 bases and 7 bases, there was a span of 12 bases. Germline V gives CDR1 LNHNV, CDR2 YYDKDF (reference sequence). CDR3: CATSRDFSYGGYTF. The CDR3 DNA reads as TGTGCCACCAGCAGAGATTTTAGCTATGGTGGCTACACCTTC.

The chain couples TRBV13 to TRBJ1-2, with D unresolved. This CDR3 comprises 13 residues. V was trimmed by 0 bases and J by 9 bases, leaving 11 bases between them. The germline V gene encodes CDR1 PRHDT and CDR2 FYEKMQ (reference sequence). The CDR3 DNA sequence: TGTGCCAGCAGCTTAGGGGACCTCTTGAGCTACACCTTC. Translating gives CASSLGDLLSYTF.

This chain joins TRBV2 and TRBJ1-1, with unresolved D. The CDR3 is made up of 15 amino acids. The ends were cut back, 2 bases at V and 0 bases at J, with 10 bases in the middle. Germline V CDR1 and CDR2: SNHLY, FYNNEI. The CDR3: CASSESRLMNTEAFF. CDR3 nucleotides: TGTGCCAGCAGTGAATCCCGACTTATGAACACTGAAGCTTTCTTT.

CDR3 nucleotides: TGTGCCAGCAGCTTAGGTGCAGCCCAAGCCTCCTACGAGCAGTACTTC. Protein sequence: CASSLGAAQASYEQYF. V is TRBV7-9 and J is TRBJ2-7; no firm D call. Germline V gene data show CDR1 as SEHNR and CDR2 as FQNEAQ (reference sequence). The length of the CDR3 is 16 residues. V was pared by 1 base and J by 0 bases, with 13 bases between.